This T cell receptor (beta chain) emerged from a study of T cell responses to AZD1222 COVID-19 vaccine. Study-wide findings and caveats: Donors were mostly white British, more females; clonal diversity possibly underestimated. Baseline serostatus was positive in only six or seven AZD1222 recipients.

The assay was immunoSEQ multiplex PCR, and TCRdb's table has in-frame clones only and misses some. The table lists roughly 120,000 clones, 70% to 90% of them singletons. As regards this clone: The target antigen is unknown.

This clonotype was obtained from an adult in good health. The source was peripheral blood, collected on day 0 of MenACWY control vaccination.

CDR3 nucleotide sequence: TGCGCCAGCAGCCAAAGGGCGAGGGGTAATTCACCCCTCCACTTT. Its protein product is CASSQRARGNSPLHF. V and J are TRBV4-3 and TRBJ1-6, with D tentatively TRBD1 (5 bases). Germline assignment: CDR1 LGHNA and CDR2 YSLEER. Trimming stripped 2 bases from V and 6 bases from J, with 11 bases between. The CDR3 runs 15 residues.